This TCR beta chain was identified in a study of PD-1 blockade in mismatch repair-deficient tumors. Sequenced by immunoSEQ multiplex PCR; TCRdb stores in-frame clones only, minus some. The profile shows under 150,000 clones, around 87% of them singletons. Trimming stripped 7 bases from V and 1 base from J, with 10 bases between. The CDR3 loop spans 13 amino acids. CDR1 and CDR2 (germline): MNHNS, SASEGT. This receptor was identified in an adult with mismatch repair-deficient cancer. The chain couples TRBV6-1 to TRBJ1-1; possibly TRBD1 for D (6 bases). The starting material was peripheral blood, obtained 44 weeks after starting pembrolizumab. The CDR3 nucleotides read TGTGCCAGCATGAAGACAGGGAACACTGAAGCTTTCTTT. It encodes CASMKTGNTEAFF.